This is a list of T cell receptor beta chains from one sample in a study of cytomegalovirus exposure and HLA in healthy donors. Sequencing was performed with immunoSEQ multiplex PCR; in TCRdb, only in-frame clones are kept and a portion is missing. Here the sample spans about 200,000 clones, more than 75% being singletons. The sample comprised PBMCs. The receptors shown here come from a man aged 35-49 years in good health and CMV-seropositive. Each CDR3 is given with its conserved first and last residue. Each record gives: CDR3 protein, CDR3 DNA, D gene, V gene, clone size, J gene. A D gene is named only where the DNA matches it firmly. For some rows the clone size is stated as once, few or many, or as a class when expanded; others skip it.

CDR3: CASSPGQGDEKLFF; DNA: TGTGCCAGCAGCCCGGGACAGGGAGACGAAAAACTGTTTTTT; D: TRBD1; V: TRBV7-6; size: NA; J: TRBJ1-4
CDR3: CASSLVVLERPAGGTEAFF; DNA: TGTGCCAGCAGCTTAGTAGTACTAGAGAGGCCGGCGGGGGGCACTGAAGCTTTCTTT; D: NA; V: TRBV11-3; size: few; J: TRBJ1-1
CDR3: CASSPVVTGQDYEQYF; DNA: TGCGCCAGCAGCCCGGTTGTGACGGGACAGGACTACGAGCAGTACTTC; D: TRBD1; V: TRBV5-1; size: NA; J: TRBJ2-7
CDR3: CASTRNGGGGALTQYF; DNA: TGTGCCAGCACACGCAATGGGGGAGGGGGGGCCCTTACGCAGTATTTT; D: NA; V: TRBV7-8; size: NA; J: TRBJ2-3
CDR3: CASSQEDRESSYEQYF; DNA: TGTGCCAGCAGCCAAGAGGACAGGGAGAGCTCCTACGAGCAGTACTTC; D: TRBD1; V: TRBV4-2; size: NA; J: TRBJ2-7
CDR3: CASSSPDRGQDEQFF; DNA: TGTGCCAGCAGCTCTCCCGACAGGGGGCAGGATGAGCAGTTCTTC; D: TRBD1; V: TRBV7-8; size: NA; J: TRBJ2-1
CDR3: CASSSSLEQYF; DNA: TGTGCCAGCAGCTCCTCCCTGGAGCAGTACTTC; D: NA; V: TRBV7-9; size: NA; J: TRBJ2-7
CDR3: CASTRPGLAVNEQFF; DNA: TGTGCCAGCACCCGGCCGGGACTAGCGGTCAATGAGCAGTTCTTC; D: TRBD2; V: TRBV7-2; size: NA; J: TRBJ2-1
CDR3: CASSPVGGQTYEQYF; DNA: TGTGCCAGCAGTCCGGTGGGGGGGCAGACCTACGAGCAGTACTTC; D: NA; V: TRBV6-1; size: NA; J: TRBJ2-7
CDR3: CASSRTSGGPGYEQYF; DNA: TGCGCCAGCAGCCGGACTAGCGGGGGGCCCGGTTACGAGCAGTACTTC; D: TRBD2; V: TRBV5-1; size: NA; J: TRBJ2-7
CDR3: CASSPGQNYGYTF; DNA: TGCGCCAGCAGCCCGGGACAGAACTATGGCTACACCTTC; D: TRBD1; V: TRBV10-1; size: NA; J: TRBJ1-2
CDR3: CASSQGGGRDTQYF; DNA: TGTGCCAGCAGCCAGGGAGGAGGGAGGGATACGCAGTATTTT; D: NA; V: TRBV5-8; size: few; J: TRBJ2-3
CDR3: CASSTIPTANEKLFF; DNA: TGTGCCAGTAGTACCATCCCGACAGCTAATGAAAAACTGTTTTTT; D: NA; V: TRBV19; size: NA; J: TRBJ1-4
CDR3: CASRGLAGASYEQYF; DNA: TGTGCCAGCAGAGGACTAGCGGGAGCATCCTACGAGCAGTACTTC; D: TRBD2; V: TRBV27; size: NA; J: TRBJ2-7
CDR3: CASSSGSGTQYF; DNA: TGTGCCAGCTCTAGCGGGAGCGGGACCCAGTACTTC; D: TRBD2; V: TRBV7-9; size: once; J: TRBJ2-5
CDR3: CASSFRTGGTEAFF; DNA: TGTGCCAGCAGCTTCCGGACAGGGGGCACTGAAGCTTTCTTT; D: TRBD1; V: TRBV5-4; size: NA; J: TRBJ1-1
CDR3: CAWSDGLAGEQFF; DNA: TGTGCCTGGAGTGATGGGCTAGCGGGTGAGCAGTTCTTC; D: TRBD2; V: TRBV30; size: few; J: TRBJ2-1
CDR3: CASRGHQSTDTQYF; DNA: TGTGCCAGCAGGGGACACCAGAGCACAGATACGCAGTATTTT; D: NA; V: TRBV25-1; size: NA; J: TRBJ2-3
CDR3: CASSFRRGQGEAFF; DNA: TGTGCCAGCAGTTTTCGAAGGGGGCAAGGGGAAGCTTTCTTT; D: TRBD1; V: TRBV7-9; size: NA; J: TRBJ1-1
CDR3: CASSGGTGSTNNEQFF; DNA: TGTGCCAGCAGTGGAGGGACAGGGTCGACAAACAATGAGCAGTTCTTC; D: TRBD1; V: TRBV27; size: NA; J: TRBJ2-1
CDR3: CASSPGTGGSGEQYF; DNA: TGCGCCAGCAGCCCCGGGACAGGGGGTAGCGGCGAGCAGTACTTC; D: TRBD1; V: TRBV5-1; size: NA; J: TRBJ2-7
CDR3: CASSQEAAGPGETQYF; DNA: TGTGCCAGCAGCCAAGAGGCAGCTGGACCGGGGGAGACCCAGTACTTC; D: NA; V: TRBV4-2; size: few; J: TRBJ2-5
CDR3: CASSFGQGARETQYF; DNA: TGTGCCAGCAGCTTCGGACAGGGGGCTAGGGAGACCCAGTACTTC; D: TRBD1; V: TRBV7-2; size: NA; J: TRBJ2-5
CDR3: CASSFKTGQVKSSGANVLTF; DNA: TGCGCCAGCAGCTTCAAAACGGGACAGGTAAAAAGCTCTGGGGCCAACGTCCTGACTTTC; D: TRBD1; V: TRBV5-1; size: NA; J: TRBJ2-6
CDR3: CASSDSDGSWYEQYF; DNA: TGTGCCAGCAGTGACTCGGACGGGAGTTGGTACGAGCAGTACTTC; D: NA; V: TRBV6-4; size: NA; J: TRBJ2-7
CDR3: CSVDRDRVPYGYTF; DNA: TGCAGCGTTGACCGGGACAGGGTTCCTTATGGCTACACCTTC; D: TRBD1; V: TRBV29-1; size: NA; J: TRBJ1-2
CDR3: CAWSVLGGSEKLFF; DNA: TGTGCCTGGAGTGTACTTGGGGGGTCGGAAAAACTGTTTTTT; D: NA; V: TRBV30; size: once; J: TRBJ1-4
CDR3: CAWSVGSGVSYEQYF; DNA: TGTGCCTGGAGTGTAGGGTCAGGGGTGTCCTACGAGCAGTACTTC; D: NA; V: TRBV30; size: NA; J: TRBJ2-7
CDR3: CASSTPETGQNTEAFF; DNA: TGTGCCAGTAGTACCCCCGAGACAGGCCAGAACACTGAAGCTTTCTTT; D: NA; V: TRBV19; size: NA; J: TRBJ1-1
CDR3: CASTGQGRDHTYEQYF; DNA: TGTGCCAGCACCGGACAGGGGCGGGATCACACCTACGAGCAGTACTTC; D: TRBD1; V: TRBV27; size: NA; J: TRBJ2-7
CDR3: CAINNDRNYGYTF; DNA: TGTGCCATCAATAACGACAGAAACTATGGCTACACCTTC; D: NA; V: TRBV10-3; size: few; J: TRBJ1-2
CDR3: CASSSTTSYEQYF; DNA: TGTGCCAGCAGCTCTACTACATCCTACGAGCAGTACTTC; D: NA; V: TRBV7-9; size: NA; J: TRBJ2-7
CDR3: CASSLGQGTEAFF; DNA: TGTGCCAGCAGCTTAGGACAGGGAACTGAAGCTTTCTTT; D: TRBD1; V: TRBV7-9; size: NA; J: TRBJ1-1
CDR3: CASRFGAGGEQYF; DNA: TGTGCCAGCAGGTTTGGGGCAGGGGGCGAGCAGTACTTC; D: TRBD1; V: TRBV27; size: NA; J: TRBJ2-7
CDR3: CASSYSGQHNSPLHF; DNA: TGTGCCAGCAGTTACTCGGGACAGCACAATTCACCCCTCCACTTT; D: TRBD1; V: TRBV6-6; size: NA; J: TRBJ1-6
CDR3: CASSLAGGSGEQFF; DNA: TGTGCCAGCAGCTTAGCGGGGGGGTCTGGTGAGCAGTTCTTC; D: TRBD2; V: TRBV7-2; size: NA; J: TRBJ2-1
CDR3: CASSLRGQETQYF; DNA: TGCGCCAGCAGCTTGCGGGGTCAAGAGACCCAGTACTTC; D: NA; V: TRBV5-1; size: NA; J: TRBJ2-5
CDR3: CASSVGLAGGLNTGELFF; DNA: TGTGCCAGCAGCGTAGGACTAGCGGGAGGTTTGAACACCGGGGAGCTGTTTTTT; D: TRBD2; V: TRBV9; size: NA; J: TRBJ2-2